One TCR beta chain is described in this entry. Its antigen remains unknown. CDR3 size: 20 residues. Germline loops: CDR1 ENHRY, CDR2 SYGVKD. The J segment lost 1 base and the V segment lost 0 bases, leaving 15 bases of the junction unmatched. Treatment in this sample: roughly ten-day PBMC culture with coronavirus spike peptide pools or control peptides (ViraFEST assay). ViraFEST sequenced TCRs after peptide-pool expansion of antigen-specific T cells. Sequencing of cultured CD4+ T cell DNA used the Oncomine TCR Beta short-read assay. From the PCR reads, TCRdb called clonotypes with MiXCR, one entry per CDR3 protein. This sample yields under 25,000 distinct CDR3 sequences, of which approximately 40% are seen a single time; about 14% belongs to the top ten. This entry is derived from a study of vaccination and CD4 T cells after COVID-19. Overall study: A vaccine, either BNT162b2 or mRNA-1273, was given to participants in two doses. Cells were stimulated with overlapping spike peptide pools from SARS-CoV-2, HCoV-NL63, HCoV-OC43 and HCoV-229E.

Study outcomes and limitations: Post-vaccination reactive clonotypes (median around 40) did not differ significantly from post-infection (around 23).

The V gene is TRBV10-3, the J gene TRBJ2-5, with 9 bases matching TRBD2. The sample was cultured CD4+ T cells from blood. The receptor was derived from a human donor with COVID-19. CDR3 sequence: CAISESNLRGLAGLQETQYF. As DNA, the CDR3 is TGTGCCATCAGTGAGTCAAATTTAAGGGGGCTAGCGGGACTCCAAGAGACCCAGTACTTC.